A single sample gave rise to the 29 T cell receptor beta chains below, sequenced in a study of human T cells and chemical hapten exposure (dated by TCRdb to the early 2020s). The library was obtained by RACE. The sequencer was a NextSeq 500. TCRdb reworked the public reads: Q25 trimming with fastp, MiXCR clone assembly, productive beta chains retained. Under each unique CDR3 protein, matching rows form one entry showing the most common genes and DNA. The sample has approximately 46,000 distinct CDR3 sequences on record, more than 9% of them singletons. Clones ranked in the top ten supply more than 13% of the sample. Interpreted using the paper, the time point label stands for: patch test 2, 6 weeks after DPC sensitization. Interpreted using the paper, the treatment or condition label stands for: therapeutic diphenylcyclopropenone sensitization with weekly scalp DPC. Total RNA was isolated from unfractionated whole blood collected in Tempus Blood RNA tubes.

Here the sequenced sample was whole blood, taken in connection with sensitization to the hapten diphenylcyclopropenone (DPC). The receptors here all came from a woman aged 25 to 39 with alopecia areata. Some clones in this sample may be carry-over from other donors' samples.

The chain is built from TRBV9 and TRBJ2-7, with D unclear. Trimming cost V 0 bases and J 2 bases, with 9 bases left between them. Germline CDR1 SGDLS, CDR2 YYNGEE. The CDR3 is made up of 14 amino acids. In DNA form, the CDR3 reads TGTGCCAGCAGCGTAGAGGTTCAGGCCTACGAGCAGTACTTC. It specifies CASSVEVQAYEQYF.

This clonotype turned up a few times. This rearrangement joins TRBV5-4 to TRBJ1-6; D unclear. CDR3 size: 13 residues. Germline V lookup: CDR1 SGHNT, CDR2 YYREEE (reference sequence). V gave up 5 bases and J gave up 8 bases, with 11 bases separating them. The CDR3 nucleotides are TGTGCCAGCAGAACGGATTGGGATTCACCCCTCCACTTT. Amino acids: CASRTDWDSPLHF.

The chain uses TRBV5-1 and TRBJ1-1; D is undetermined. The CDR3 is 11 amino acids. From germline, CDR1 is SGHRS and CDR2 YFSETQ. Trimming pared 5 bases from V and 7 bases from J, leaving 9 bases between. The CDR3 loop is CASSPGVEAFF. The CDR3, as DNA: TGCGCCAGCAGTCCTGGGGTTGAAGCTTTCTTT.

In nucleotides, the CDR3 is TGCGCCAGCAGCCGATACGATAGCAATCAGCCCCAGCATTTT. Translation gives CASSRYDSNQPQHF. The V gene is TRBV4-1, the J gene TRBJ1-5; D is unclear. The V gene's germline CDR1 is MGHRA and CDR2 YSYEKL. This CDR3 spans 14 amino acids. Trimming cost V 4 bases and J 0 bases, with 7 bases left between them.

This clonotype has only a few counts. V is TRBV11-2 and J is TRBJ1-3; D unresolved. The germline V and J ends were trimmed by 3 bases and 12 bases, with 15 bases remaining between them. The germline V gene has CDR1 SGHAT and CDR2 FQNNGV. The CDR3 is 13 residues long. CDR3 residues: CASSFAVMAHIYF. The CDR3 coding sequence is TGTGCCAGCAGCTTTGCGGTCATGGCTCACATATATTTT.

This clonotype has only a few counts. The J gene is TRBJ1-5, the V gene TRBV6-6; no reliable D call. Germline CDR1 and CDR2: MNHNY and SVGAGI (reference sequence). V lost 7 bases, J lost 0 bases, and 7 bases lay in between. The CDR3 has 13 amino acids. The CDR3 DNA is TGTGCCAGCACGTCGGATAGCAATCAGCCCCAGCATTTT. Amino acid sequence: CASTSDSNQPQHF.

As to this clonotype: The germline gene is not matched at one end of the junction; a read error may be the cause. The V gene is TRBV7-9, the J gene TRBJ2-1; TRBD2 aligns across 9 bases. Per germline, CDR1 SEHNR and CDR2 FQNEAQ (reference sequence). This CDR3 has 14 residues. The CDR3, as DNA: TGTGCCAGCAGCCTAGCGGGATCCTACAATGAGCAGTTCTTC. Amino acid sequence: CASSLAGSYNEQFF.

This chain uses TRBV2 with TRBJ2-7; D is perhaps TRBD2 (6 bases). The CDR3 totals 14 residues. V was pared by 2 bases and J by 3 bases, with 11 bases between. CDR1 is SNHLY and CDR2 is FYNNEI in the germline V gene. CDR3 sequence: CASSESGGFYEQYF. The CDR3 DNA sequence: TGTGCCAGCAGTGAATCCGGGGGATTCTACGAGCAGTACTTC.

This clonotype has a count of ten or more. The gene calls are TRBV30 and TRBJ1-5; D remains unclear. Germline V CDR1 and CDR2: GTSNPN, SVGIG (reference sequence). V dropped 2 bases and J dropped 2 bases, with 10 bases sitting between them. This CDR3 has 14 amino acids. DNA of the CDR3: TGTGCCTGGAGTCCGGGCGGAGGCAATCAGCCCCAGCATTTT. It encodes CAWSPGGGNQPQHF.

This chain uses TRBV7-9 with TRBJ2-2, with D possibly TRBD2 on 7 matching bases. CDR3 length equals 17 residues. Germline CDR1 is SEHNR and CDR2 is FQNEAQ (reference sequence). V was clipped by 5 bases and J by 0 bases, with 16 bases between them. CDR3 protein: CASSRGASLPNTGELFF. The DNA for the CDR3 is TGTGCCAGCAGCCGGGGGGCTAGCCTTCCGAACACCGGGGAGCTGTTTTTT.

This clonotype was picked up a small number of times. J is TRBJ2-1 and V is TRBV7-2; 9 nucleotides agree with TRBD1. The length of the CDR3 is 12 residues. The germline CDR1 and CDR2 sequences are SGHTA and FQGNSA. J was trimmed by 13 bases and V by 5 bases; bases with no gene match: 6. The CDR3 sequence: CASSPRTGVQFF. The CDR3 bases are TGTGCCAGCAGCCCGCGGACAGGGGTTCAGTTCTTC.

Within the sample, this clonotype is medium-sized. The chain uses TRBV7-9 and TRBJ2-5; D not resolved. There are 13 residues in the CDR3. In germline, CDR1 is SEHNR, CDR2 FQNEAQ (reference sequence). Trimming pared 9 bases from V and 1 base from J, leaving 12 bases between. The CDR3 loop reads CASRLGSQETQYF. The CDR3 region has the DNA TGTGCCAGTCGACTCGGCAGCCAAGAGACCCAGTACTTC.

This clonotype was counted only a few times. This chain links TRBV2 with TRBJ2-1; TRBD2 matches at 15 bases. The CDR3 covers 15 residues. CDR1 is SNHLY and CDR2 is FYNNEI in the germline V gene. The ends lost 6 bases at V and 14 bases at J; junction bases unmatched: 11. The CDR3 loop reads CASRYAGTSGGSKFF. Written as DNA, the CDR3 is TGTGCCAGCAGATATGCCGGGACTAGCGGGGGGTCGAAGTTCTTC.

The chain employs TRBV12-3 or TRBV12-4 and TRBJ1-5, with D unresolved. The CDR3 extends over 14 amino acids. V was cut by 3 bases and J by 0 bases, with 6 bases left in between. The CDR3 sequence: CASSFRDSNQPQHF. CDR3 nucleotides: TGTGCCAGCAGTTTCCGGGATAGCAATCAGCCCCAGCATTTT.

The chain has TRBV6-5 and TRBJ2-3; either TRBD1 or TRBD2 may supply D (5 bases each). Germline CDR1 and CDR2: MNHEY and SVGAGI. The germline V and J ends were trimmed by 5 bases and 2 bases, with 14 bases remaining between them. CDR3 length: 15 amino acids. The CDR3 DNA is TGTGCCAGCAGTCCACGGGACGGGAACACAGATACGCAGTATTTT. This encodes CASSPRDGNTDTQYF.

V is TRBV7-2 and J is TRBJ2-7; D is unresolved. V lost 7 bases and J 4 bases, leaving 11 bases between the germline ends. Germline V gene sequence: CDR1 SGHTA, CDR2 FQGNSA. The CDR3 totals 12 residues. The CDR3 DNA sequence: TGTGCCAGCACCACCGCAAATTACGAGCAGTACTTC. Protein: CASTTANYEQYF.

This clonotype was seen at least ten times. V is TRBV20-1 and J is TRBJ2-7; D possibly corresponds to TRBD2 (6 bases). Trimming removed 5 bases at V and 6 bases at J, with 20 bases between. Germline V gives CDR1 DFQATT, CDR2 SNEGSKA (reference sequence). The CDR3 extends over 14 amino acids. The CDR3 reads CSAPVTSWGSEQYF. The CDR3 bases are TGCAGTGCTCCTGTGACTAGTTGGGGATCCGAGCAGTACTTC.

This clonotype was counted only a few times. The chain has TRBV7-9 and TRBJ1-1; D is unclear. Trimming removed 6 bases at V and 3 bases at J, with 11 bases between. Germline CDR1 SEHNR, CDR2 FQNEAQ (reference sequence). The CDR3 consists of 13 residues. The CDR3 is CASSPTRDTEAFF. CDR3 coding DNA: TGTGCCAGCAGTCCTACCCGGGACACTGAAGCTTTCTTT.

J is TRBJ2-5 and V is TRBV9; D perhaps matches TRBD2 (7 bases). The CDR3 spans 15 residues. V lost 0 bases to trimming and J lost 1 base, with 10 bases between them. Germline V gene sequence: CDR1 SGDLS, CDR2 YYNGEE. The CDR3 nucleotides read TGTGCCAGCAGCGTAGGCGGGGGCCTCCAAGAGACCCAGTACTTC. It is translated as CASSVGGGLQETQYF.

Only a few counts were recorded for this clonotype. This chain links TRBV3-1 with TRBJ2-3; 10 bases agree with TRBD2. Germline V gene data show CDR1 as LGHDT and CDR2 as YNNKEL (reference sequence). The CDR3 length is 16 residues. V dropped 4 bases and J dropped 4; count of bases not matched to a gene: 8. The CDR3 DNA follows: TGTGCCAGCAGCCTTGGAGCGGGGGGGCTGGCAGATACGCAGTATTTT. Translation gives CASSLGAGGLADTQYF.

The gene calls are TRBV18 and TRBJ2-5; weak D call: TRBD1 (5 bases). CDR1 is KGHSH and CDR2 is LQKENI in the germline V gene. V was trimmed by 5 bases and J by 2 bases, leaving 9 bases between them. The CDR3 covers 13 residues. The CDR3 is CASSRTNQETQYF. CDR3 nucleotides: TGTGCCAGCTCAAGGACAAATCAAGAGACCCAGTACTTC.

V gene TRBV6-6 combines with J gene TRBJ1-6; D unresolved. The CDR3 is 13 amino acids. V lost 2 bases and J lost 7, with 6 bases in between. Germline assignment: CDR1 MNHNY and CDR2 SVGAGI (reference sequence). The DNA for the CDR3 is TGTGCCAGCAGTTACCTTAGCAATTCACCCCTCCACTTT. Translation: CASSYLSNSPLHF.

The genes are TRBV5-5 and TRBJ2-3; TRBD2 matches 9 bases. Germline V gives CDR1 SGHKS, CDR2 YYEKEE (reference sequence). Trimming cost V 5 bases and J 2 bases; bases outside gene matches: 9. This CDR3 region has 16 residues. The CDR3 protein is CASRIGGGAPTDTQYF. For the CDR3, the DNA is TGTGCCAGCAGGATTGGCGGGGGGGCCCCCACAGATACGCAGTATTTT.

The CDR3 here is CASSIQFSGANVLTF. CDR3 in DNA: TGTGCCAGTAGTATCCAGTTCTCTGGGGCCAACGTCCTGACTTTC. The rearrangement joins TRBV19 to TRBJ2-6, with D hard to call. CDR3 size: 15 residues. The germline CDR1 and CDR2 sequences are LNHDA and SQIVND (reference sequence). Between the trimmed V and J ends, which lost 3 bases and 0 bases, there was a span of 6 bases.

This clonotype was seen at least ten times. This chain connects TRBV5-1 to TRBJ2-7, with D perhaps matching TRBD1 or TRBD2 (7 bases each). The V gene lost 4 bases and the J gene lost 7 bases, with 18 bases spanning the gap. CDR3 size: 14 residues. Germline V gene lookup returns CDR1 SGHRS and CDR2 YFSETQ. The DNA for the CDR3 is TGCGCCAGCAGCGCGACAGGGAGGGGCGTAGAGCAGTACTTC. It encodes CASSATGRGVEQYF.

This clonotype occurred many times. The V and J genes are TRBV29-1 and TRBJ2-1; D might be TRBD1 (5 bases). Germline values: CDR1 SQVTM, CDR2 ANQGSEA. The CDR3 length is 11 residues. V lost 4 bases to trimming and J lost 8 bases, with 9 bases between them. This CDR3 is CSVAQQDEQFF. CDR3 nucleotide sequence: TGCAGCGTTGCGCAACAGGATGAGCAGTTCTTC.

This clonotype was counted between two and nine times. The gene calls are TRBV7-2 and TRBJ2-1; 11 bases match TRBD2. This CDR3 region has 15 residues. Looked up from germline, CDR1 is SGHTA and CDR2 is FQGNSA. V shed 6 bases and J 6 bases; nucleotides not matched to a gene: 7. In DNA, the CDR3 is TGTGCCAGCAGTGGCGCCGGGACTAGCGGCAATGAGCAGTTCTTC. It translates to CASSGAGTSGNEQFF. The full variable domain, completed using reference TRBV7-2 and TRBJ2-1, is GAGVSQSPSNKVTEKGKDVELRCDPISGHTALYWYRQSLGQGLEFLIYFQGNSAPDKSGLPSDRFSAERTGGSVSTLTIQRTQQEDSAVYLCASSGAGTSGNEQFFGPGTRLTVL.

V gene TRBV7-6 combines with J gene TRBJ2-2, with TRBD1 identical over 8 bases. Germline trimming cut 5 bases from V and 1 base from J; bases unmatched to any gene: 6. The CDR3 loop spans 16 amino acids. Germline V gene data show CDR1 as SGHVS and CDR2 as FNYEAQ. The CDR3 nucleotides are TGTGCCAGCAGCCTTCAGGGGGCGATGAACACCGGGGAGCTGTTTTTT. Protein product: CASSLQGAMNTGELFF. The full variable domain, in which reference TRBV7-6 and TRBJ2-2 provide the parts outside the CDR3, is GAGVSQSPRYKVTKRGQDVALRCDPISGHVSLYWYRQALGQGPEFLTYFNYEAQQDKSGLPNDRFSAERPEGSISTLTIQRTEQRDSAMYRCASSLQGAMNTGELFFGEGSRLTVL.

V is TRBV28 and J is TRBJ2-7; 8 nucleotides agree with TRBD2. Germline CDR1 is MDHEN and CDR2 is SYDVKM. The CDR3 is 15 residues long. Trimming removed 1 base from V and 4 bases from J; junction bases left unmatched: 6. The CDR3 DNA reads TGTGCCAGCAGTTTATCAGGGGCGGGAGGTTACGAGCAGTACTTC. Residues: CASSLSGAGGYEQYF.